One and the same sample provided the 29 T cell receptor beta chains below, sequenced in a study of blood T cell repertoires in COVID-19. Repertoires were generated with immunoSEQ multiplex PCR, while TCRdb's copy carries only in-frame clones and drops some. The sample has over 55,000 clones; around 85% are singletons. The specimen sequenced was peripheral blood. The receptors derive from a woman of 80 years or more with acute or convalescent COVID-19.

This rearrangement joins TRBV5-1 to TRBJ2-7; 7 bases map to TRBD2. The CDR3 spans 12 residues. V lost 3 bases, J lost 7 bases, and 4 bases stayed unmatched. The germline V gene has CDR1 SGHRS and CDR2 YFSETQ. The CDR3 DNA reads TGCGCCAGCAGCTCCCTAGCGGAGGAGCAGTACTTC. Its protein product is CASSSLAEEQYF.

This chain uses TRBV19 with TRBJ2-7; no definite D call. CDR1 is LNHDA, CDR2 SQIVND, per germline (reference sequence). The CDR3 runs to 14 residues. V lost 0 bases, J lost 10 bases, and 16 bases lay in between. The CDR3 is CASSIDLSTPPQYF. DNA of the CDR3: TGTGCCAGTAGTATAGATCTTTCGACTCCTCCCCAGTACTTC.

This clone was found a few times. The V gene is TRBV3-1 (or the pseudogene TRBV3-2), the J gene TRBJ1-2; tentatively, D is TRBD1 (6 bases). The CDR3 is made up of 14 amino acids. Trimming left V 3 bases short and J 4 bases short, with 12 bases between. Per germline, CDR1 LGHDT and CDR2 YNNKEL (reference sequence). The CDR3 sequence is CASSHQGQIYGYTF. CDR3 nucleotide sequence: TGTGCCAGCAGCCACCAGGGACAAATCTATGGCTACACCTTC.

The chain uses TRBV12-3 or TRBV12-4 and TRBJ1-5; a possible D gene is TRBD1 (6 bases). The CDR3 extends over 12 amino acids. The germline V and J ends were trimmed by 4 bases and 7 bases, with 8 bases remaining between them. Here the CDR3 reads CASSSQGQPQHF. DNA of the CDR3: TGTGCCAGCAGTTCACAGGGCCAGCCCCAGCATTTT.

The V gene is TRBV5-4, the J gene TRBJ2-1; 9 positions agree with TRBD2. The CDR3 consists of 15 residues. CDR1 is SGHNT, CDR2 YYREEE, per germline (reference sequence). V lost 4 bases to trimming and J lost 7 bases; unmatched junction nucleotides: 9. CDR3 residues: CASSPSSGGHNEQFF. CDR3 DNA sequence: TGTGCCAGCAGCCCGTCCAGCGGGGGGCATAATGAGCAGTTCTTC. Based on the CDR3 plus reference TRBV5-4 and TRBJ2-1, the full variable domain is ETGVTQSPTHLIKTRGQQVTLRCSSQSGHNTVSWYQQALGQGPQFIFQYYREEENGRGNFPPRFSGLQFPNYSSELNVNALELDDSALYLCASSPSSGGHNEQFFGPGTRLTVL.

This rearrangement joins TRBV5-4 to TRBJ1-1, with D tentatively TRBD1 (6 bases). CDR3 length equals 15 residues. Trimming shortened V by 4 bases and J by 3 bases, and 16 bases separated the two germline ends. CDR1 is SGHNT, CDR2 YYREEE, per germline (reference sequence). CDR3 sequence reads: CASSPGRGRDTEAFF. The CDR3 nucleotides are TGTGCCAGCAGCCCGGGGCGGGGGCGCGACACTGAAGCTTTCTTT.

The rearrangement joins TRBV4-1 to TRBJ1-1; 8 positions agree with TRBD1. Germline V CDR1 and CDR2: MGHRA, YSYEKL. V lost 1 base and J lost 5; bases outside the gene matches: 3. The CDR3 sequence is 14 residues long. CDR3 loop: CASSQAGGLTEAFF. The CDR3 region has the DNA TGCGCCAGCAGCCAAGCAGGGGGCCTTACTGAAGCTTTCTTT.

The CDR3 DNA sequence: TGTGCCAGCAGTTACCCCGGGAATAACTATGGCTACACCTTC. As protein: CASSYPGNNYGYTF. The rearrangement joins TRBV6-5 to TRBJ1-2, with D hard to call. The CDR3 has 14 amino acids. Per the germline V gene, CDR1 is MNHEY and CDR2 is SVGAGI. Trimming removed 2 bases from V and 1 base from J, with 8 bases in between.

This clone was detected many times. The rearrangement uses TRBV5-1 and TRBJ2-3; 7 bases are shared with TRBD2. Unmatched junction bases numbered 5, after V lost 4 bases and J lost 3 bases. The CDR3 covers 14 residues. Looked up from germline, CDR1 is SGHRS and CDR2 is YFSETQ. The CDR3 region is CASSVGTTTDTQYF. The CDR3 DNA reads TGCGCCAGCAGCGTGGGGACTACAACAGATACGCAGTATTTT.

This clone was detected once. This chain uses TRBV28 with TRBJ2-6; a possible D gene is TRBD1 (6 bases). Per germline, CDR1 MDHEN and CDR2 SYDVKM. This CDR3 is 16 amino acids long. Trimming removed 6 bases from V and 2 bases from J, with 14 bases in between. The CDR3 sequence is CASRAQGIAGANVLTF. The CDR3 DNA reads TGTGCCAGCAGGGCCCAGGGGATCGCTGGGGCCAACGTCCTGACTTTC.

This clone was picked up a small number of times. This chain uses TRBV6-2 or TRBV6-3 with TRBJ2-7; tentatively, D is TRBD1 (6 bases). In germline, CDR1 is MNHEY, CDR2 SVGEGT. Between the trimmed V and J ends, which lost 7 bases and 0 bases, there was a span of 16 bases. This CDR3 spans 15 amino acids. CDR3 sequence: CASIPDLGGSYEQYF. CDR3 coding DNA: TGTGCCAGCATCCCCGATCTAGGGGGCTCCTACGAGCAGTACTTC.

This clone was counted between two and nine times. The chain recombines TRBV30 with TRBJ2-1; 10 bases map to TRBD2. J gave up 9 bases and V 2 bases, and 13 bases lay outside the gene matches. Germline V gene sequence: CDR1 GTSNPN, CDR2 SVGIG (reference sequence). The CDR3 is made up of 16 amino acids. This CDR3 is CAWSYSSGRTWSEQFF. For the CDR3, the DNA is TGTGCCTGGAGTTACTCTAGCGGGAGAACATGGAGTGAGCAGTTCTTC.

The V call is TRBV5-1, the J call TRBJ2-2; 10 bases line up with TRBD1. V lost 0 bases to trimming and J lost 5 bases; unmatched junction nucleotides: 10. The germline V gene has CDR1 SGHRS and CDR2 YFSETQ. The CDR3 extends over 18 amino acids. The CDR3 here is CASSLEGTGVTGTGELFF. The CDR3 DNA sequence: TGCGCCAGCAGCTTGGAGGGGACAGGGGTAACGGGGACCGGGGAGCTGTTTTTT. The full variable domain, completed using reference TRBV5-1 and TRBJ2-2, is KAGVTQTPRYLIKTRGQQVTLSCSPISGHRSVSWYQQTPGQGLQFLFEYFSETQRNKGNFPGRFSGRQFSNSRSEMNVSTLELGDSALYLCASSLEGTGVTGTGELFFGEGSRLTVL.

This chain joins TRBV24-1 and TRBJ2-1, with D perhaps matching TRBD2 (5 bases). V dropped 9 bases and J dropped 7 bases, with 24 bases sitting between them. CDR3 size: 16 residues. Germline V CDR1 and CDR2: KGHDR, SFDVKD. The CDR3 region has the DNA TGTGCCACCGCGGCGCAGGAGGAAGCGTTTGGGAATGAGCAGTTCTTC. Translating gives CATAAQEEAFGNEQFF.

This sequence joins TRBV12-3 or TRBV12-4 and TRBJ2-2, with D uncertain. The CDR3 consists of 11 residues. V shed 6 bases and J shed 6 bases, with 5 bases lying between them. The CDR3 region is CASRVAGELFF. DNA of the CDR3: TGTGCCAGCAGGGTAGCCGGGGAGCTGTTTTTT.

V usage is TRBV2 and J usage is TRBJ2-7; 7 bases map to TRBD1. CDR1 is SNHLY, CDR2 FYNNEI, per germline. The CDR3 is 13 amino acids. V dropped 8 bases and J dropped 0; count of bases not matched to a gene: 4. The CDR3 coding sequence is TGTGCCAGCGGAAGACAGGGCTCCTACGAGCAGTACTTC. Its translation is CASGRQGSYEQYF.

The CDR3 sequence is CASSFGGQGPSPLHF. In nucleotides, the CDR3 is TGCGCCAGCAGCTTTGGGGGACAGGGCCCTTCACCCCTCCACTTT. The rearrangement uses TRBV5-1 and TRBJ1-6, with 9 nucleotides matching TRBD1. Germline CDR1 and CDR2: SGHRS and YFSETQ. CDR3 length equals 15 residues. Trimming cost V 2 bases and J 9 bases; bases outside gene matches: 6.

The rearrangement joins TRBV27 to TRBJ1-5, with 7 positions matching TRBD1. Germline loops: CDR1 MNHEY, CDR2 SMNVEV (reference sequence). Unmatched junction bases numbered 13, after V lost 4 bases and J lost 4 bases. The CDR3 spans 17 residues. CDR3 nucleotide sequence: TGTGCCAGCAGTTCCCAGGGGGGACATCCGAATAATCAGCCCCAGCATTTT. Amino acid sequence: CASSSQGGHPNNQPQHF.

V gene TRBV15 combines with J gene TRBJ2-3, with D maybe TRBD2 (6 bases). Per the germline V gene, CDR1 is LNHNV and CDR2 is YYDKDF (reference sequence). This CDR3 is built from 13 residues. V lost 2 bases and J lost 11, with 14 bases in between. DNA of the CDR3: TGTGCCACCAGCAGAACGGGGGACCGTGGGCAGTATTTT. It translates to CATSRTGDRGQYF. Filled out from reference TRBV15 and TRBJ2-3, the complete variable domain reads DAMVIQNPRYQVTQFGKPVTLSCSQTLNHNVMYWYQQKSSQAPKLLFHYYDKDFNNEADTPDNFQSRRPNTSFCFLDIRSPGLGDTAMYLCATSRTGDRGQYFGPGTRLTVL.

The chain has TRBV4-1 and TRBJ1-5, with D tentatively TRBD1 (5 bases). V was pared by 6 bases and J by 2 bases, with 14 bases between. Germline CDR1 and CDR2: MGHRA and YSYEKL. The CDR3 runs to 15 residues. The CDR3 is CASRALGEGNQPQHF. In DNA form, the CDR3 reads TGCGCCAGCAGGGCCCTGGGGGAGGGCAATCAGCCCCAGCATTTT.

This chain uses TRBV18 with TRBJ1-2; a possible D gene is TRBD1 (6 bases). The CDR3 has 15 residues. V was pared by 3 bases and J by 3 bases, with 14 bases between. CDR1 and CDR2 (germline): KGHSH, LQKENI. The CDR3 DNA reads as TGTGCCAGCTCACCTTATCGGACAGCCGACTATGGCTACACCTTC. This codes for CASSPYRTADYGYTF.

The genes are TRBV2 and TRBJ2-6, with 8 nucleotides matching TRBD1. In germline, CDR1 is SNHLY, CDR2 FYNNEI. V was clipped by 6 bases and J by 0 bases; unmatched bases: 13. The CDR3 loop spans 19 amino acids. CDR3 region: CASRHRSGQGYSGANVLTF. The CDR3 coding sequence is TGTGCCAGCAGACACCGATCAGGACAGGGTTACTCTGGGGCCAACGTCCTGACTTTC.

V is TRBV7-8 and J is TRBJ2-7, with D tentatively TRBD1 (5 bases). Looked up from germline, CDR1 is SGHVS and CDR2 is FQNEAQ. The CDR3 extends over 15 amino acids. V was trimmed by 6 bases and J by 0 bases, leaving 15 bases between them. CDR3 sequence reads: CASRLSVTASYEQYF. Written as DNA, the CDR3 is TGTGCCAGCAGACTCTCCGTGACAGCCTCCTACGAGCAGTACTTC.

The sample holds one count of this clone. The rearrangement uses TRBV27 and TRBJ1-2; 7 positions match TRBD1. Trimming at V came to 8 bases and at J to 4 bases, leaving 4 bases not matched to a gene. CDR1 is MNHEY and CDR2 is SMNVEV in the germline V gene (reference sequence). The CDR3 totals 12 residues. CDR3 sequence reads: CASGTVGYGYTF. The CDR3 DNA is TGTGCCAGCGGGACAGTGGGCTATGGCTACACCTTC.

The V and J genes are TRBV4-2 and TRBJ2-2, with 8 nucleotides matching TRBD2. This CDR3 is built from 15 residues. J gave up 9 bases and V 5 bases, and 11 bases lay outside the gene matches. From germline, CDR1 is LGHNA and CDR2 YNFKEQ. The CDR3 spells CASSSTTSGQRELFF. CDR3 in DNA: TGTGCCAGCAGCAGCACTACTAGCGGCCAACGGGAGCTGTTTTTT.

V and J are TRBV5-4 and TRBJ1-4; D ambiguous. The CDR3 runs 15 residues. V lost 0 bases and J 7 bases, leaving 13 bases between the germline ends. CDR1 and CDR2 from the germline V gene are SGHNT and YYREEE (reference sequence). The CDR3 sequence is CASSLVGEGAEKLFF. The CDR3 nucleotides are TGTGCCAGCAGCTTGGTCGGGGAGGGAGCTGAAAAACTGTTTTTT.

CDR3 in amino acids: CSASPGTGANEQFF. The CDR3 region has the DNA TGCAGTGCTAGTCCCGGGACAGGAGCCAATGAGCAGTTCTTC. The rearrangement links TRBV20-1 to TRBJ2-1, with 8 bases that match TRBD1. Germline V CDR1 and CDR2: DFQATT, SNEGSKA (reference sequence). The V segment lost 3 bases and the J segment 6 bases; nucleotides outside the gene matches: 7. The CDR3 is 14 amino acids.

Comments on this clone: A junction end diverges from the germline sequence, so it may reflect a read error. The CDR3 DNA reads as TGTGCCAGCTCCCGGGACACCGAACTAGTCTTC. It encodes CASSRDTELVF. The genes are TRBV18 and TRBJ2-1; the D gene is possibly TRBD1 (6 bases). This CDR3 has 11 amino acids. CDR1 is KGHSH, CDR2 LQKENI, per germline.

This rearrangement joins TRBV4-1 to TRBJ1-4; the D gene is possibly TRBD1 (5 bases). Germline CDR1 MGHRA, CDR2 YSYEKL. This CDR3 comprises 15 residues. V was cut by 4 bases and J by 10 bases, with 19 bases left in between. The CDR3 loop reads CASSLLDSGSGKLFF. CDR3 bases: TGCGCCAGCAGCCTTTTAGATTCAGGGTCAGGAAAACTGTTTTTT.